Listed here are 20 T cell receptor beta chains from one sample, sequenced in a study of Tregs in tolerant kidney transplant recipients. Mixed chimerism was transient after nonmyeloablative marrow transplants from related graft donors. The protocol was immunoSEQ multiplex PCR, while the TCRdb copy is restricted to in-frame clones and leaves out a portion. Seen here are roughly 64,000 clones, approximately 89% observed once, and the top ten hold about 4%. Material: CD4+ T cells from blood (PBMCs), obtained 6 months after the transplant. These receptors came from a human patient who received a combined kidney and bone marrow transplant. T cells may partly derive from the graft donor.

V usage is TRBV5-1 and J usage is TRBJ2-7, with D hard to call. The CDR3 is 14 residues long. The ends were cut back, 4 bases at V and 2 bases at J, with 13 bases in the middle. Germline CDR1 is SGHRS and CDR2 is YFSETQ. CDR3 sequence (DNA): TGCGCCAGCAGCGGGTTTCAGGATCCCTACGAGCAGTACTTC. It translates to CASSGFQDPYEQYF.

This clone was detected a few times. This sequence joins TRBV5-6 and TRBJ2-5, with D perhaps TRBD2 (5 bases). The V and J ends lost 1 base and 5 bases respectively, with 12 bases between them. Germline V lookup: CDR1 SGHDT, CDR2 YYEEEE. CDR3 length: 14 residues. In DNA form, the CDR3 reads TGTGCCAGCAGCTTGATACTCCGAGGGGAGACCCAGTACTTC. Residues: CASSLILRGETQYF.

The rearrangement uses TRBV5-1 and TRBJ2-1, with 7 bases matching TRBD2. The germline V gene has CDR1 SGHRS and CDR2 YFSETQ. The CDR3 sequence is 15 residues long. Unmatched junction bases numbered 10, after V lost 4 bases and J lost 6 bases. The CDR3 sequence: CASSVRDYLGNEQFF. Written as DNA, the CDR3 is TGCGCCAGCAGCGTCCGGGACTACCTTGGCAATGAGCAGTTCTTC.

The chain recombines TRBV6-5 with TRBJ1-4; no definite D call. With 5 bases removed from V and 6 bases from J, the gap between germline ends came to 7 bases. The CDR3 sequence is 12 residues long. CDR1 MNHEY and CDR2 SVGAGI come from the germline V gene. CDR3 DNA: TGTGCCAGCAGTGAGGTGGATGAAAAACTGTTTTTT. This encodes CASSEVDEKLFF.

The chain couples TRBV19 to TRBJ2-1; D gene uncertain. Germline V CDR1 and CDR2: LNHDA, SQIVND (reference sequence). Deletions cut 4 bases from V and 2 bases from J, with 9 bases between. There are 14 residues in the CDR3. CDR3: CASSTSRTYNEQFF. Here the CDR3 DNA reads TGTGCCAGTAGTACAAGCAGGACCTACAATGAGCAGTTCTTC.

The rearrangement uses TRBV10-3 and TRBJ2-5; possibly TRBD1 for D (6 bases). Per germline, CDR1 ENHRY and CDR2 SYGVKD. CDR3 size: 14 residues. V was shortened by 5 bases and J by 1 base, with 11 bases between the two germline ends. Written as DNA, the CDR3 is TGTGCCATCAGTCAGGGGCAGACCCAAGAGACCCAGTACTTC. Residues: CAISQGQTQETQYF.

The V gene is TRBV7-9, the J gene TRBJ1-1; no definite D call. Germline loops: CDR1 SEHNR, CDR2 FQNEAQ (reference sequence). Deletions cut 3 bases from V and 3 bases from J, with 8 bases between. This CDR3 has 13 residues. CDR3 region: CASSFSGDTEAFF. The CDR3 nucleotides read TGTGCCAGCAGCTTTTCCGGAGACACTGAAGCTTTCTTT.

The chain employs TRBV10-3 and TRBJ2-6; 11 nucleotides match TRBD1. V dropped 4 bases and J dropped 0; count of bases not matched to a gene: 5. Germline CDR1 and CDR2: ENHRY and SYGVKD. This CDR3 has 18 residues. The CDR3 DNA sequence: TGTGCCATCAGTGGTTCAGGACAGGGGGCCTCTGGGGCCAACGTCCTGACTTTC. This sequence encodes CAISGSGQGASGANVLTF.

The chain carries TRBV4-1 and TRBJ1-4; D gene uncertain. The V gene's germline CDR1 is MGHRA and CDR2 YSYEKL. This CDR3 is 12 amino acids long. V lost 2 bases, J lost 8 bases, and 6 bases lay in between. CDR3 nucleotides: TGCGCCAGCAGCCAACCCGTGGAAAAACTGTTTTTT. Translating gives CASSQPVEKLFF.

This clone appeared a few times. The chain employs TRBV5-1 and TRBJ1-3; D remains unclear. There are 13 residues in the CDR3. V was pared by 1 base and J by 4 bases, with 6 bases between. Germline CDR1 and CDR2: SGHRS and YFSETQ. For the CDR3, the DNA is TGCGCCAGCAGCTTGACATTGGGAAACACCATATATTTT. Its translation: CASSLTLGNTIYF.

The rearrangement uses TRBV7-6 and TRBJ2-5; 8 nucleotides align to TRBD2. V lost 5 bases and J lost 1; bases outside the gene matches: 6. The CDR3 is made up of 15 amino acids. Germline CDR1 SGHVS, CDR2 FNYEAQ. CDR3 nucleotides: TGTGCCAGCAGCCTTTCCGGGGGGGTCCAAGAGACCCAGTACTTC. Residues: CASSLSGGVQETQYF.

The chain uses TRBV28 and TRBJ2-7; D remains unclear. The CDR3 sequence is 14 residues long. Between the trimmed V and J ends, which lost 6 bases and 0 bases, there was a span of 12 bases. Germline V gene lookup returns CDR1 MDHEN and CDR2 SYDVKM. The CDR3 sequence is CASSRVGHSYEQYF. Here the CDR3 DNA reads TGTGCCAGCAGCCGCGTTGGGCACTCCTACGAGCAGTACTTC.

CDR3 DNA: TGTGCCAGCAGTGAAGGCAGTATCAGAACCGGGGAGCTGTTTTTT. Translated, it gives CASSEGSIRTGELFF. The chain carries TRBV2 and TRBJ2-2; D remains ambiguous. The ends were cut back, 1 base at V and 5 bases at J, with 11 bases in the middle. The germline V gene encodes CDR1 SNHLY and CDR2 FYNNEI. CDR3 size: 15 residues.

The rearrangement uses TRBV7-2 and TRBJ2-7; the D gene is possibly TRBD2 (5 bases). The CDR3 loop spans 11 amino acids. Germline CDR1 SGHTA, CDR2 FQGNSA. V was shortened by 5 bases and J by 5 bases, with 7 bases between the two germline ends. This CDR3 is CASSTRDEQYF. The CDR3 region has the DNA TGTGCCAGCAGCACTAGGGACGAGCAGTACTTC.

The chain carries TRBV2 and TRBJ1-1; TRBD1 is a possible D gene (6 bases). The germline V and J ends were trimmed by 3 bases and 0 bases, with 11 bases remaining between them. Germline lookup yields CDR1 SNHLY and CDR2 FYNNEI. This CDR3 region has 15 residues. Written as DNA, the CDR3 is TGTGCCAGCAGTGAGCCCGGACAGATGAACACTGAAGCTTTCTTT. Translating it yields CASSEPGQMNTEAFF.

On this clone itself: A read error may account for a junction end that differs from germline. Distinct nucleotide sequences in the sample also encode this CDR3. This chain connects TRBV7-2 to TRBJ1-6; no reliable D call. CDR1 and CDR2 (germline): SGHTA, FQGNSA. CDR3 length: 15 amino acids. CDR3 loop: CASSSYSSYNSPLHF. The DNA of the CDR3 is TGTGCCAGCAGCTCATACAGCTCCTATAATTCCCCCCTCCACTTT. Looking up the rest from reference TRBV7-2 and TRBJ1-6 gives the full variable domain: GAGVSQSPSNKVTEKGKDVELRCDPISGHTALYWYRQSLGQGLEFLIYFQGNSAPDKSGLPSDRFSAERTGGSVSTLTIQRTQQEDSAVYLCASSSYSSYNSPLHFGNGTRLTVT.

V and J are TRBV11-3 and TRBJ2-1, with TRBD2 identical over 9 bases. Germline V gene data show CDR1 as SGHNT and CDR2 as YENEEA. CDR3 size: 15 residues. J gave up 7 bases and V 1 base, and 5 bases lay outside the gene matches. In DNA form, the CDR3 reads TGTGCCAGCAGCTTAGCGGCGCGGGGGGGTAATGAGCAGTTCTTC. Its protein is CASSLAARGGNEQFF.

The rearrangement joins TRBV9 to TRBJ1-1; unclear D gene. CDR3 length: 14 residues. The V end was cut by 4 bases, the J end by 5 bases, with 15 bases between. The germline CDR1 and CDR2 sequences are SGDLS and YYNGEE. Here the CDR3 reads CASSLREGGTEAFF. The CDR3 nucleotides are TGTGCCAGCAGCCTAAGGGAGGGAGGGACTGAAGCTTTCTTT.

A single count supports this clone. This rearrangement joins TRBV18 to TRBJ1-1, with D possibly TRBD1 on 6 matching bases. The V end lost 3 bases, the J end lost 5 bases, and 19 bases lay between the germline ends. Germline values: CDR1 KGHSH, CDR2 LQKENI. CDR3 length: 16 amino acids. In DNA form, the CDR3 reads TGTGCCAGCTCACCCATCTTGGGGGCAGGGAAGACTGAAGCTTTCTTT. It specifies CASSPILGAGKTEAFF.

V is TRBV7-2 and J is TRBJ2-7; D possibly corresponds to TRBD2 (6 bases). V lost 5 bases, J lost 0 bases, and 11 bases lay in between. The V gene's germline CDR1 is SGHTA and CDR2 FQGNSA. This CDR3 is built from 14 residues. The CDR3 protein is CASSPGGSSYEQYF. The CDR3 DNA sequence: TGTGCCAGCAGCCCTGGGGGGAGCTCCTACGAGCAGTACTTC.